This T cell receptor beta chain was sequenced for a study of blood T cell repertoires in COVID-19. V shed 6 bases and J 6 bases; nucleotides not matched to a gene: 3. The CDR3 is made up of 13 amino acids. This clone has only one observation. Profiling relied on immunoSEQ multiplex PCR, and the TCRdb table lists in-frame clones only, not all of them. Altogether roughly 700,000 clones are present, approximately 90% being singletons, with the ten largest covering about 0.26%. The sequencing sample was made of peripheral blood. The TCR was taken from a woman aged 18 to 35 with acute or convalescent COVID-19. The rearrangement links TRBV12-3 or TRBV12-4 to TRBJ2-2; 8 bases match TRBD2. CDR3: CASSPAGAGELFF. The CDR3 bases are TGTGCCAGCAGCCCAGCGGGAGCCGGGGAGCTGTTTTTT.